This T cell receptor (beta chain) emerged from a study of blood T cell repertoires in COVID-19. Study details: The analysed material was cDNA or gDNA that came from T cells, B-cell-depleted T cells, or PBMCs.

This clone was recorded only once. Assay used: immunoSEQ multiplex PCR; TCRdb lists only in-frame clones, some missing. The repertoire holds approximately 76,000 clones, about 83% seen once, with 7% to 10% in the top ten. Germline assignment: CDR1 MDHEN and CDR2 SYDVKM. CDR3 length: 12 amino acids. V shed 3 bases and J shed 8 bases, with 7 bases lying between them. The source is a man aged 30 to 45 with acute or convalescent COVID-19. The chain links TRBV28 to TRBJ2-2, with D hard to call. The sequenced material came from peripheral blood. CDR3 sequence (DNA): TGTGCCAGCAGTTTTCTGCGGGGGGAGCTGTTTTTT. Protein: CASSFLRGELFF. Full variable domain (outside the CDR3, taken from reference TRBV28 and TRBJ2-2): DVKVTQSSRYLVKRTGEKVFLECVQDMDHENMFWYRQDPGLGLRLIYFSYDVKMKEKGDIPEGYSVSREKKERFSLILESASTNQTSMYLCASSFLRGELFFGEGSRLTVL.